This T cell receptor (beta chain) was retrieved from a study of lymphopenia after photon versus proton radiotherapy. Notes on the study in general: Photon-treated patients lost naive T cells and TCR diversity; proton-treated stayed stable. After the lymphocyte nadir, photon-treated repertoires showed oligoclonal expansion, especially of CD8+ Temra cells. In patients who died, overall survival fell as post-nadir TCR diversity dropped more.

There are 13 residues in the CDR3. Germline values: CDR1 MDHEN, CDR2 SYDVKM. Between the trimmed V and J ends, which lost 6 bases and 0 bases, there was a span of 6 bases. Regarding this clone: Antigen unknown.

Sequencing used immunoSEQ multiplex PCR; TCRdb keeps in-frame clones, though not all of them. In the table there are approximately 160,000 clones, approximately 90% of which are singletons. The TCR comes from a man aged 50-60 years with gastric cancer. The input for sequencing was peripheral blood, taken from a patient treated with photon-based radiotherapy. The chain couples TRBV28 to TRBJ1-5, with unresolved D. The CDR3 sequence: CASREDSNQPQHF. DNA for the CDR3: TGTGCCAGCAGAGAGGATAGCAATCAGCCCCAGCATTTT.